This entry features one T cell receptor (beta chain) sequence. Antigen: not known. Germline CDR1 and CDR2: SNHLY and FYNNEI. This CDR3 has 17 residues. With V trimmed by 6 bases and J by 4 bases, 6 bases remained unmatched. Researchers ran the PCR with 60 Vbeta and 13 Jbeta primers. In the authors' methods: There were around 80 million unique TCR beta chains by a later count, and about 12 million of them were shared. Profiled with immunoSEQ multiplex PCR; TCRdb holds only in-frame clones, not every one. D and trimming were read from the DNA, whereas the V and J calls and clone size are those reported in that table. Altogether some 130,000 clones are present, 70% to 80% being singletons, with the ten largest covering approximately 2.6%. The sample belongs to a study of cytomegalovirus exposure and HLA in healthy donors. Study-level findings and limits: According to reports, the classifier identified cytomegalovirus status with high specificity and sensitivity.

The genes are TRBV2 and TRBJ2-1, with TRBD2 matching over 16 bases. The sample comprised PBMCs. The receptor was isolated from a human donor in good health. CDR3 nucleotide sequence: TGTGCCAGCAGCCCGGGACTAGCGGGAGGGCCTTACAATGAGCAGTTCTTC. This sequence encodes CASSPGLAGGPYNEQFF.